The rows below give T cell receptor beta chains drawn from one sample of a study of T cell responses to AZD1222 COVID-19 vaccine. This table comes from immunoSEQ multiplex PCR, and its TCRdb copy is limited to in-frame clones, with some not included. Altogether 120,000 or so clones are present, less than 95% being singletons, with the ten largest covering approximately 8%. The sequencing used peripheral blood, collected on day 0 of AZD1222 vaccination. These receptors were collected from an adult in good health. Both conserved end residues are part of each CDR3. D genes are given only for firm matches. A row's size may be missing; if present it is once, few, many or a size class.

size,V,length,J,D,DNA,CDR3
NA,TRBV27,13,TRBJ1-1,NA,TGTGCCAGCGGTCAGAGGGGGGCCAGAGTAGCTTTCTTT,CASGQRGARVAFF
NA,TRBV2,13,TRBJ1-4,NA,TGTGCCAGCAGGGGCGGCACTAATGAAAAACTGTTTTTT,CASRGGTNEKLFF
NA,TRBV28,13,TRBJ1-3,NA,TGTGCCAGCACCGTCTACTCTGGAAACACCATATATTTT,CASTVYSGNTIYF
NA,TRBV5-6,14,TRBJ2-5,NA,TGTGCCAGCAGCCCACAGTTAGGTAGGGAGACCCAGTACTTC,CASSPQLGRETQYF
NA,TRBV12-5,15,TRBJ1-3,NA,TGTGCTAGTGGCCCATTTGGTGGCTTTGGAAACACCATATATTTT,CASGPFGGFGNTIYF
NA,TRBV5-1,14,TRBJ1-2,NA,TGCGCCAGCAGCCCGGCGGGGGGGAGCTATGGCTACACCTTC,CASSPAGGSYGYTF
NA,TRBV6-6,15,TRBJ1-4,TRBD1,TGTGCCAGCAGTTACTCGGGACAGCGGAATGAAAAACTGTTTTTT,CASSYSGQRNEKLFF
NA,TRBV18,14,TRBJ1-5,NA,TGTGCCAGCTCACCACGAGGCAGCAATCAGCCCCAGCATTTT,CASSPRGSNQPQHF
NA,TRBV11-2,10,TRBJ2-3,NA,TGTGCCAGCAGCTTATATACGCAGTATTTT,CASSLYTQYF
NA,TRBV19,16,TRBJ2-2,TRBD1,TGTGCCAGTAGTATAGTGGCAGGGGGAAACACCGGGGAGCTGTTTTTT,CASSIVAGGNTGELFF
once,TRBV18,16,TRBJ2-3,TRBD1,TGTGCCAGCTCCCCCTTTCGACAGGGCGGCACAGATACGCAGTATTTT,CASSPFRQGGTDTQYF
NA,TRBV5-1,13,TRBJ1-1,TRBD1,TGCGCCAGCAGTCAGGGGGCGAACACTGAAGCTTTCTTT,CASSQGANTEAFF
NA,TRBV27,16,TRBJ1-4,TRBD1,TGTGCCAGCAGACTTCACTCCGGGACAGGGGCTGAAAAACTGTTTTTT,CASRLHSGTGAEKLFF
NA,TRBV24-1,13,TRBJ2-5,NA,TGTGCCACCAGTGACCCGTACCGGGAGACCCAGTACTTC,CATSDPYRETQYF
once,TRBV25-1,15,TRBJ1-2,TRBD1,TGTGCCAGCAGTAACCTAGACAGGGGGCGGGATGGCTACACCTTC,CASSNLDRGRDGYTF
NA,TRBV11-3,16,TRBJ2-7,NA,TGTGCCAGCAGCTCCAACCGGGACTCGCAACCACTGGAGCAGTACTTC,CASSSNRDSQPLEQYF
NA,TRBV27,14,TRBJ1-6,NA,TGTGCCAGCAGTGCGGACGGGTTCAATTCACCCCTCCACTTT,CASSADGFNSPLHF
once,TRBV28,14,TRBJ2-1,TRBD2,TGTGCCAGCATTCCTAGCGGGGGGGCAAATGAGCAGTTCTTC,CASIPSGGANEQFF
NA,TRBV7-5,16,TRBJ2-7,NA,TGTGCCAGACCATGGCGGGGCAGGACCTGCTCCTACGAGCAGTACTTC,CARPWRGRTCSYEQYF
NA,TRBV4-1,14,TRBJ1-6,NA,TGCGCCAGCAGCCAAAGCCAAGTGAATTCACCCCTCCACTTT,CASSQSQVNSPLHF
NA,TRBV19,15,TRBJ1-1,NA,TGTGCCAGTAGTGCTGTGACAGTATCGAACACTGAAGCTTTCTTT,CASSAVTVSNTEAFF
NA,TRBV5-1,14,TRBJ2-1,NA,TGCGCCAGCAGCTTGGGACTAAATCACAATGAGCAGTTCTTC,CASSLGLNHNEQFF
once,TRBV9,15,TRBJ1-1,NA,TGTGCCAGCAGCGTAAGGACAACGGGGGACACTGAAGCTTTCTTT,CASSVRTTGDTEAFF
NA,TRBV11-2,16,TRBJ2-5,NA,TGTGCCAGCAGCCGTCAGACCTACCCTTACCAAGAGACCCAGTACTTC,CASSRQTYPYQETQYF
NA,TRBV18,14,TRBJ1-5,NA,TGTGCCAGCTCACCGGACAGTAGCAATCAGCCCCAGCATTTT,CASSPDSSNQPQHF
NA,TRBV27,14,TRBJ2-5,NA,TGTGCCAGCCAAGGTCTAGCGTCCCAAGAGACCCAGTACTTC,CASQGLASQETQYF
few,TRBV20-1,15,TRBJ1-1,NA,TGCAGTGCGAGTTCAAAACTAGAATTGAACACTGAAGCTTTCTTT,CSASSKLELNTEAFF
NA,TRBV5-8,17,TRBJ1-2,TRBD1,TGTGCCAGCAGCTTGGGGACCCACAGGGGGCAATGGTATGGCTACACCTTC,CASSLGTHRGQWYGYTF
NA,TRBV29-1,14,TRBJ2-7,NA,TGCAGCGTTGAAGTGCCAGGGAGCTCCTACGAGCAGTACTTC,CSVEVPGSSYEQYF
once,TRBV27,14,TRBJ2-3,NA,TGTGCCAGCAGTCTCTACGGGCCGACAGATACGCAGTATTTT,CASSLYGPTDTQYF
once,TRBV4-1,15,TRBJ2-7,NA,TGCGCCAGCAGCCAAGACGGGGGCGGGTACTACGAGCAGTACTTC,CASSQDGGGYYEQYF
NA,TRBV5-1,16,TRBJ2-1,TRBD2,TGCGCCAGCAGCTTGATAGCGGGGGGCCCTACCAATGAGCAGTTCTTC,CASSLIAGGPTNEQFF
NA,TRBV19,16,TRBJ2-1,TRBD1,TGTGCCAGTAGTCCCAGGACAGGGGCTTCAATCAATGAGCAGTTCTTC,CASSPRTGASINEQFF
NA,TRBV2,13,TRBJ1-5,NA,TGTGCCAGCAGTGAAGCACAAGGGGGGCCCCAGCATTTT,CASSEAQGGPQHF
NA,TRBV6-6,13,TRBJ1-2,NA,TGTGCCAGCAGTTCGACCGGGGACTATGGCTACACCTTC,CASSSTGDYGYTF
NA,TRBV9,16,TRBJ2-7,TRBD1,TGTGCCAGCAGCGTAGCCCTCGGACAGGGTAGCTACGAGCAGTACTTC,CASSVALGQGSYEQYF
NA,TRBV5-1,14,TRBJ2-5,NA,TGCGCCAGCAGCTTGGAATCGGTGGTGGAGACCCAGTACTTC,CASSLESVVETQYF